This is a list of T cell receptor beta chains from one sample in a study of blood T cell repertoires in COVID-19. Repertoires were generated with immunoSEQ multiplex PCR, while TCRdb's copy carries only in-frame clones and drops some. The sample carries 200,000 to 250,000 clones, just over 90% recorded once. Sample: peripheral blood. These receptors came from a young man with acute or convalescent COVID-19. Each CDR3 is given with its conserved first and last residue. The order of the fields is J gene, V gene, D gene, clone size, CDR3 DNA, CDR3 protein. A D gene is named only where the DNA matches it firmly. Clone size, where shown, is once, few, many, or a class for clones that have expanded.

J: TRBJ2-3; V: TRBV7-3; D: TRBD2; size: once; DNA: TGTGCCAGCAGCATCGCGACTAGCGGGGGGTTAGTAGATACGCAGTATTTT; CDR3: CASSIATSGGLVDTQYF
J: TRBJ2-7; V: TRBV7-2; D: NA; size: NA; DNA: TGTGCCAGCAGCTTGGACTTGTACGAGCAGTACTTC; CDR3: CASSLDLYEQYF
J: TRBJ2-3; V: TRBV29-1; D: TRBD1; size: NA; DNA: TGCAGCGTTGTTCGGGACAGGGGACATACGCAGTATTTT; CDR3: CSVVRDRGHTQYF
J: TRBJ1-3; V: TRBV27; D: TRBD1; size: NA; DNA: TGTGCCAGCAGTTTATCCGGGACAGGGTTAGGAAACACCATATATTTT; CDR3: CASSLSGTGLGNTIYF
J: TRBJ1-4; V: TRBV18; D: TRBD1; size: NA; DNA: TGTGCCAGCTCACCGGTACAGGGGGCCGGGGAAAAACTGTTTTTT; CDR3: CASSPVQGAGEKLFF
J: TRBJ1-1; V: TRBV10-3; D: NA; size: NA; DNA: TGTGCCATCAGTGTAGGAGGGGTGAACACTGAAGCTTTCTTT; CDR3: CAISVGGVNTEAFF
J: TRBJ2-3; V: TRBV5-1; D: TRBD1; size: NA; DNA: TGCGCCAGCAGCTTGGCCGGGACAGGCGCCACAGATACGCAGTATTTT; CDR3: CASSLAGTGATDTQYF
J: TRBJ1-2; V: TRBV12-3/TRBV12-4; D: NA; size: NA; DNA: TGTGCCAGCAGTCCATCCGGGGGGGATGGCTACACCTTC; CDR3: CASSPSGGDGYTF
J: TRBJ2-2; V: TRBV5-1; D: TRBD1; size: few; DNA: TGCGCCAGCAGTTGGAGGACAGGGGTTAAAGCGAACACCGGGGAGCTGTTTTTT; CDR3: CASSWRTGVKANTGELFF
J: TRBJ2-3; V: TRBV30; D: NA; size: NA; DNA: TGTGCCTGGAATTTGGGGTGGCGGGCTAGCACAGATACGCAGTATTTT; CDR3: CAWNLGWRASTDTQYF
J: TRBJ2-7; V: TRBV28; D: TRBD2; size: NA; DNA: TGTGCCAGCAGTCCCGGACTAGCGGGGGGAAGGGAGCAGTACTTC; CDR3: CASSPGLAGGREQYF
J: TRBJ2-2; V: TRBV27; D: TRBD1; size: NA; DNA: TGTGCCAGCAGTTCCCGACAGGGCCCCGGGGAGCTGTTTTTT; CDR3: CASSSRQGPGELFF
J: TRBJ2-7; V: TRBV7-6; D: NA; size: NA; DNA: TGTGCCAGCAGCCGCCCTGGGGCTAGTCCCGAGCAGTACTTC; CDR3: CASSRPGASPEQYF
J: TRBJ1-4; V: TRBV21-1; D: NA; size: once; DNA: TGTGCCAGCAGCAAGTTGTGGGCAAGCACTAATGAAAAACTGTTTTTT; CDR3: CASSKLWASTNEKLFF
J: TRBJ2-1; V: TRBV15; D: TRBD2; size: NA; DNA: TGTGCCACCAGCAGAGGGGGACTAGCGTTTTACAATGAGCAGTTCTTC; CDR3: CATSRGGLAFYNEQFF
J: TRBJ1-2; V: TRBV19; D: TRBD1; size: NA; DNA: TGTGCCCTTTATAGGACAGGGCACGGCTACACCTTC; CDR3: CALYRTGHGYTF
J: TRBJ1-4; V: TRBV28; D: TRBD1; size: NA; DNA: TGTGCCAGCAGTTTGACAGGGGGCGCTGAAAAACTGTTTTTT; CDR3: CASSLTGGAEKLFF
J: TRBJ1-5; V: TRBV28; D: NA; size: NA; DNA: TGTGCCAGCAGTTTATGGTCGGGGGGGCGGACGAATCAGCCCCAGCATTTT; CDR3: CASSLWSGGRTNQPQHF
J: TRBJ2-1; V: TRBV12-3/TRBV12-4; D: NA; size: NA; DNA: TGTGCCAGCAGTCCCGACTCTCATGAGCAGTTCTTC; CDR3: CASSPDSHEQFF
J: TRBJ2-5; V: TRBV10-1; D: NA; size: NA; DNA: TGCGCCAGCAGTGGAAGCCACGGGGAGACCCAGTACTTC; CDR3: CASSGSHGETQYF
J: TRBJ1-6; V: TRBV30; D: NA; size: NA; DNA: TGTGCCTGGAACTTTCGTAGGGCGGGTAATTCACCCCTCCACTTT; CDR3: CAWNFRRAGNSPLHF
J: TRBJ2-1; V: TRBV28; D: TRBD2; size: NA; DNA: TGTGCCAGCAGTTTACTAGCGGTCGACAATGAGCAGTTCTTC; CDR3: CASSLLAVDNEQFF
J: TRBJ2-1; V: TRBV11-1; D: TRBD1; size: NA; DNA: TGTGCCAGCAGCTTAGCGGACAGGGGGCAGGAGGAGCAGTTCTTC; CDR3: CASSLADRGQEEQFF
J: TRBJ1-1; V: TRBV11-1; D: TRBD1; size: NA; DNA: TGTGCCAGCAGGCCCGGGACAGGGAAAGCTTTCTTT; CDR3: CASRPGTGKAFF
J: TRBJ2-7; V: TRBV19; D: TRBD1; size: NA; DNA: TGTGCCAGTAGTGCTGAAGGGACAGCTAACTCCTACGAGCAGTACTTC; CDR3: CASSAEGTANSYEQYF
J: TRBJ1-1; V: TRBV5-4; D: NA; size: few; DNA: TGTGCCAGCACGTCAGGCGGGTCGACTGAAGCTTTCTTT; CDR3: CASTSGGSTEAFF
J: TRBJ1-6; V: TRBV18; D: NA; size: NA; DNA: TGTGCCAGCTCCCAAGACAGAAATTCACCCCTCCACTTT; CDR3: CASSQDRNSPLHF
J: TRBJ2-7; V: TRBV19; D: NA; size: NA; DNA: TGTGCCAGTAGTATGGGCGTGCGGGGAATCGACGAGCAGTACTTC; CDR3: CASSMGVRGIDEQYF
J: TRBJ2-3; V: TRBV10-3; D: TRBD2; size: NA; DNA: TGTGCCACGGGGGCTAGCGGGGGGCTGGCAGATACGCAGTATTTT; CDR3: CATGASGGLADTQYF
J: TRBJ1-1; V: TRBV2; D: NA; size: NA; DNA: TGTGCCAGCAGTCTCGAGGGTATGGGCACTGAAGCTTTCTTT; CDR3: CASSLEGMGTEAFF
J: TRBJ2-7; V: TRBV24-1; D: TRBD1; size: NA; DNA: TGTGCCACCAGTGATCATCGGGACAGCTCCCGGGACGAGCAGTACTTC; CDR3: CATSDHRDSSRDEQYF
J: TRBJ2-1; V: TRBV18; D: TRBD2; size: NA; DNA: TGTGCCAGCTCACGCGGACTAGCGGGAGACGTCATGCAGTTCTTC; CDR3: CASSRGLAGDVMQFF
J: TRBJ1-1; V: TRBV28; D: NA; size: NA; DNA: TGTGCCAGCAGTCCCCCTCAGGGGAACACTGAAGCTTTCTTT; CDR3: CASSPPQGNTEAFF
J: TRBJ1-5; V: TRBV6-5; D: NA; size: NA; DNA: TGTGCCAGTCAGTTAATTTGGGGGCCCAATCAGCCCCAGCATTTT; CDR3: CASQLIWGPNQPQHF
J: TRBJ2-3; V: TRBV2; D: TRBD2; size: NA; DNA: TGTGCCAGCAGTCCCGGACTAGCGGGGGGCCTCACAGATACGCAGTATTTT; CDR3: CASSPGLAGGLTDTQYF
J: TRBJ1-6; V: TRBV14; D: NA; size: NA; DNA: TGTGCCAGCAGCCAACCCCAGGTTAATTCACCCCTCCACTTT; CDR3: CASSQPQVNSPLHF
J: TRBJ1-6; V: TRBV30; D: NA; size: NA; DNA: TGTGCCTGGACCAGGGGCTGGACCGCGAATTCACCCCTCCACTTT; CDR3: CAWTRGWTANSPLHF
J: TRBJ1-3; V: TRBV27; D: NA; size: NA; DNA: TGTGCCAGCGCTAGCTTGGGAGCTGGAAACACCATATATTTT; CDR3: CASASLGAGNTIYF
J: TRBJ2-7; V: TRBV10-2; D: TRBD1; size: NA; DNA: TGCGCCAGCAGTGAGTCGGGACAGACCCACGAGCAGTACTTC; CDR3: CASSESGQTHEQYF
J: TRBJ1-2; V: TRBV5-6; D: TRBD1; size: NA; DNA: TGTGCCAGCAGCTTGAACAGGGGGCATGGCTACACCTTC; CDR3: CASSLNRGHGYTF